This passage covers 15 T cell receptor beta chains from one sample sequenced in a study of control samples from healthy donors and cancer patients. Generated by immunoSEQ multiplex PCR, the TCRdb table keeps only in-frame clones and is missing some. The table records tens of thousands of clones, roughly 96% of them present only once. Specimen: blood. The origin of the receptors is a man aged 30-40 years in good health.

The genes are TRBV13 and TRBJ2-7; D not resolved. The CDR3 extends over 14 amino acids. V lost 5 bases and J lost 3, with 14 bases in between. CDR1 PRHDT and CDR2 FYEKMQ come from the germline V gene (reference sequence). The CDR3: CASSRSEESYEQYF. The DNA of the CDR3 is TGTGCCAGCAGCCGCAGTGAGGAGAGCTACGAGCAGTACTTC. Full variable domain (outside the CDR3, taken from reference TRBV13 and TRBJ2-7): AAGVIQSPRHLIKEKRETATLKCYPIPRHDTVYWYQQGPGQDPQFLISFYEKMQSDKGSIPDRFSAQQFSDYHSELNMSSLELGDSALYFCASSRSEESYEQYFGPGTRLTVT.

The chain carries TRBV6-5 and TRBJ2-7; 13 nucleotides agree with TRBD2. After removal of 5 bases from V and 6 bases from J, the junction contained 7 bases not matched to a gene. The CDR3 consists of 15 residues. Germline CDR1 and CDR2: MNHEY and SVGAGI. CDR3 loop: CASSRLGLAGIEQYF. The CDR3 nucleotides read TGTGCCAGCAGTCGACTGGGACTAGCGGGAATCGAGCAGTACTTC.

The rearrangement uses TRBV4-1 and TRBJ2-5; D gene ambiguous. The V end lost 0 bases, the J end lost 4 bases, and 9 bases lay between the germline ends. CDR1 and CDR2 from the germline V gene are MGHRA and YSYEKL. CDR3 size: 14 residues. Here the CDR3 DNA reads TGCGCCAGCAGCCAAGATCCGGGCGGAGAGACCCAGTACTTC. Translated, it gives CASSQDPGGETQYF.

This chain joins TRBV7-8 and TRBJ1-3; 7 bases match TRBD1. The CDR3 extends over 17 amino acids. Germline trimming cut 1 base from V and 3 bases from J; bases unmatched to any gene: 9. In germline, CDR1 is SGHVS, CDR2 FQNEAQ. The CDR3 region has the DNA TGTGCCAGCAGCTTAGTCCTTACAGGGGCCGGTGGAAACACCATATATTTT. It is translated as CASSLVLTGAGGNTIYF.

V gene TRBV2 combines with J gene TRBJ2-1; 8 bases agree with TRBD2. This CDR3 has 15 amino acids. The ends lost 2 bases at V and 3 bases at J; junction bases unmatched: 3. Germline V gene sequence: CDR1 SNHLY, CDR2 FYNNEI. The CDR3 protein is CASSEYGRDYNEQFF. The CDR3, as DNA: TGTGCCAGCAGTGAATACGGGAGGGACTACAATGAGCAGTTCTTC.

The J gene is TRBJ1-6, the V gene TRBV18; D possibly corresponds to TRBD1 (6 bases). Germline CDR1 is KGHSH and CDR2 is LQKENI. V shed 4 bases and J shed 2 bases, with 12 bases lying between them. The CDR3 has 16 amino acids. Here the CDR3 DNA reads TGTGCCAGCTCACTACAGGGTAACCCCTATAATTCACCCCTCCACTTT. Its translation is CASSLQGNPYNSPLHF.

The rearrangement uses TRBV19 and TRBJ2-1; possible D gene TRBD1, 7 bases. Germline loops: CDR1 LNHDA, CDR2 SQIVND (reference sequence). V lost 9 bases, J lost 3 bases, and 27 bases lay in between. This CDR3 is 18 amino acids long. The CDR3 protein is CASLGGGDISGVYNEQFF. Written as DNA, the CDR3 is TGTGCCAGCCTCGGAGGGGGCGACATATCGGGGGTCTACAATGAGCAGTTCTTC.

The gene calls are TRBV29-1 and TRBJ2-1; the D gene is possibly TRBD1 (6 bases). With 6 bases removed from V and 0 bases from J, the gap between germline ends came to 18 bases. This CDR3 is built from 16 residues. Germline-derived CDR1 and CDR2 are SQVTM and ANQGSEA. CDR3: CSVALTGASSYNEQFF. CDR3 DNA: TGCAGCGTAGCCCTGACAGGCGCCAGCTCCTACAATGAGCAGTTCTTC.

Concerning this clone: A junction end diverges from the germline sequence, so it may reflect a read error. The rearrangement uses TRBV7-7 and TRBJ2-1; D is ambiguous. CDR3 size: 13 residues. Germline CDR1 SSHAT, CDR2 FNYEAQ (reference sequence). The CDR3 loop is CASSLGPYNEQFF. In nucleotides, the CDR3 is TGTGCTAGCAGCTTAGGCCCCTACAATGAGCAGTTCTTC.

The chain uses TRBV2 and TRBJ2-3; 15 positions match TRBD2. Germline CDR1 and CDR2: SNHLY and FYNNEI. The ends lost 4 bases at V and 4 bases at J; junction bases unmatched: 6. The CDR3 is 17 residues long. CDR3 loop: CASSGWTSGRAPDTQYF. The DNA of the CDR3 is TGTGCCAGCAGTGGATGGACTAGCGGGAGGGCACCAGATACGCAGTATTTT.

This chain joins TRBV9 and TRBJ2-5, with 8 bases fitting TRBD2. Germline V gives CDR1 SGDLS, CDR2 YYNGEE. With 0 bases clipped from V and 0 bases from J, the junction kept 1 base outside the gene matches. The CDR3 extends over 15 amino acids. The DNA for the CDR3 is TGTGCCAGCAGCGTAGGCGGGGGGTACCAAGAGACCCAGTACTTC. Translation: CASSVGGGYQETQYF.

This chain links TRBV4-1 with TRBJ1-5; perhaps TRBD1 as D (6 bases). Looked up from germline, CDR1 is MGHRA and CDR2 is YSYEKL. With 1 base removed from V and 1 base from J, the gap between germline ends came to 14 bases. The CDR3 is 17 amino acids. In nucleotides, the CDR3 is TGCGCCAGCAGCCAAGTGTATGAGAGGGGGAGCAATCAGCCCCAGCATTTT. Translating it yields CASSQVYERGSNQPQHF.

This rearrangement joins TRBV6-4 to TRBJ2-7; TRBD1 might be the D (6 bases). The CDR3 runs to 15 residues. V was clipped by 3 bases and J by 0 bases, with 12 bases between them. CDR1 is MRHNA and CDR2 is SNTAGT in the germline V gene. CDR3 nucleotide sequence: TGTGCCAGCAGTGAAAATTCAGGGGCCTCCTACGAGCAGTACTTC. Encoded protein: CASSENSGASYEQYF.

The rearrangement uses TRBV4-1 and TRBJ2-2; the D is unclear. This CDR3 is built from 15 residues. The germline CDR1 and CDR2 sequences are MGHRA and YSYEKL. V was cut by 1 base and J by 7 bases, with 13 bases left in between. CDR3 sequence: CASSQGPLKGGELFF. The DNA for the CDR3 is TGCGCCAGCAGCCAAGGCCCACTGAAGGGCGGGGAGCTGTTTTTT.

The count of this clone is one. The chain uses TRBV5-6 and TRBJ1-4; D unresolved. V was pared by 4 bases and J by 0 bases, with 19 bases between. This CDR3 contains 18 residues. In germline, CDR1 is SGHDT, CDR2 YYEEEE. The CDR3 loop reads CASSPKPRTGPTNEKLFF. The DNA for the CDR3 is TGTGCCAGCAGCCCGAAACCTCGGACGGGTCCAACTAATGAAAAACTGTTTTTT.